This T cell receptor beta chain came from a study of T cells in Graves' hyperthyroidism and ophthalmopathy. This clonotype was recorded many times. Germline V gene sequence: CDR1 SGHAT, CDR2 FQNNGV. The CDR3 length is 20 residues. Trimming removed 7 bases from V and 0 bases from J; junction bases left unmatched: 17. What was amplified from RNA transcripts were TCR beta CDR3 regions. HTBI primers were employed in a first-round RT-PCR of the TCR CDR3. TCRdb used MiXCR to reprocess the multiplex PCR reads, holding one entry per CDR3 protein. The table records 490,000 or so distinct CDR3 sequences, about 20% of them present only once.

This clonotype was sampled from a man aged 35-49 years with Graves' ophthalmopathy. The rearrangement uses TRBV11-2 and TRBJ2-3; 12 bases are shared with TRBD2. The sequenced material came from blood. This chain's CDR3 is CASTDVEPSGGANSTDTQYF. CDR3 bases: TGTGCCAGCACCGACGTAGAGCCTAGCGGGGGGGCGAACAGCACAGATACGCAGTATTTT. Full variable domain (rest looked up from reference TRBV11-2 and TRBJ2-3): EAGVAQSPRYKIIEKRQSVAFWCNPISGHATLYWYQQILGQGPKLLIQFQNNGVVDDSQLPKDRFSAERLKGVDSTLKIQPAKLEDSAVYLCASTDVEPSGGANSTDTQYFGPGTRLTVL.